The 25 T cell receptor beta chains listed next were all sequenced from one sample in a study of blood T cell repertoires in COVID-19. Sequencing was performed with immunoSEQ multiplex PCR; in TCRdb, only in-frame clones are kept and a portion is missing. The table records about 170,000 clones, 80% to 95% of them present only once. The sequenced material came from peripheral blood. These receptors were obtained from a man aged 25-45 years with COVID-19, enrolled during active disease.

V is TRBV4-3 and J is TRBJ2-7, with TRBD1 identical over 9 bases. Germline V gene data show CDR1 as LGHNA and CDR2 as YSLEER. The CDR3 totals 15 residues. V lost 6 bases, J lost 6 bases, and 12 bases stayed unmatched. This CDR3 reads CASSPRGTGSSEQYF. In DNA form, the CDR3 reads TGCGCCAGCAGTCCCCGGGGGACAGGGTCTTCCGAGCAGTACTTC.

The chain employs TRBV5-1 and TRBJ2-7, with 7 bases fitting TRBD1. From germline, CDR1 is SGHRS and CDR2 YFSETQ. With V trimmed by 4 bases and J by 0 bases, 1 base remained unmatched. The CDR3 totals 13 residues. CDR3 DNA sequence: TGCGCCAGCAGCAGGACAGGCTCCTACGAGCAGTACTTC. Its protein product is CASSRTGSYEQYF.

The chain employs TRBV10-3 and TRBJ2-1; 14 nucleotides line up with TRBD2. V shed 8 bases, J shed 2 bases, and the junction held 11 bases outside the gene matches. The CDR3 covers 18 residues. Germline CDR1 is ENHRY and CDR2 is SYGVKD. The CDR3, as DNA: TGTGCCATCGGCACCGGGACTAGCGGGAGAGGGACCTACAATGAGCAGTTCTTC. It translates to CAIGTGTSGRGTYNEQFF.

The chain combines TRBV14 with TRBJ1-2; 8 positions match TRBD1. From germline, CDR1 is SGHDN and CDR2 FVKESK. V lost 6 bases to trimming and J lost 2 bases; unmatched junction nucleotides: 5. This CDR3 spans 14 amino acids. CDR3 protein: CASRLTGENYGYTF. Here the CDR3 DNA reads TGTGCCAGCAGGCTGACAGGGGAGAACTATGGCTACACCTTC.

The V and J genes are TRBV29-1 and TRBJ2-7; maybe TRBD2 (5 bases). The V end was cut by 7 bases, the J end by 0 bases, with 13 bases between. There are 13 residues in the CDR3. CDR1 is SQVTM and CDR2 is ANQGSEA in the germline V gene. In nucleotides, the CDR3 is TGCAGCGCTAATGCGGGCAACTCCTACGAGCAGTACTTC. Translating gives CSANAGNSYEQYF.

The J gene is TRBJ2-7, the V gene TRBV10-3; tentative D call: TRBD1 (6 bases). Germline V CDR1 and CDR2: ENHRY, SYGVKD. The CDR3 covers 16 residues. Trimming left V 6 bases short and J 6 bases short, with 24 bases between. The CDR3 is CAISSTLKQGRGEQYF. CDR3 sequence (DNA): TGTGCCATCAGCTCTACCCTCAAACAGGGTCGCGGCGAGCAGTACTTC.

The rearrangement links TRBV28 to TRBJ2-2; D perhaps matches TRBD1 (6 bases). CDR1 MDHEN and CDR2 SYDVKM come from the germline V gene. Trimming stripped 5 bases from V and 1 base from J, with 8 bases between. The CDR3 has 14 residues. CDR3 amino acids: CASSMTGNTGELFF. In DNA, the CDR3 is TGTGCCAGCAGTATGACAGGGAACACCGGGGAGCTGTTTTTT.

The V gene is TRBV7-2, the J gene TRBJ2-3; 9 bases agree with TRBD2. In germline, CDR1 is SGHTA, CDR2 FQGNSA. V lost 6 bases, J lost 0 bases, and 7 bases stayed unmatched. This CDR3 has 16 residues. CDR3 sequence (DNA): TGTGCCAGCAGTCCTCGACTAGCGGCTAGCACAGATACGCAGTATTTT. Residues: CASSPRLAASTDTQYF.

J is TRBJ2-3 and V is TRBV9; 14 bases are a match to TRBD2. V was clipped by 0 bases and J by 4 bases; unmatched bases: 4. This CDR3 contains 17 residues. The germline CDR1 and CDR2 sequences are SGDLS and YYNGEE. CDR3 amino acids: CASSVDPGLAGADTQYF. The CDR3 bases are TGTGCCAGCAGCGTAGATCCGGGACTAGCGGGGGCAGATACGCAGTATTTT.

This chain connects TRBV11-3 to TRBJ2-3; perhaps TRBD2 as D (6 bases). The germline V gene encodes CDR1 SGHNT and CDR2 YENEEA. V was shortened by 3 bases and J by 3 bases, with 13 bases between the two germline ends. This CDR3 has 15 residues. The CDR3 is CASSFGLGGTDTQYF. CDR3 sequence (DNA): TGTGCCAGCAGCTTTGGCCTGGGGGGAACAGATACGCAGTATTTT.

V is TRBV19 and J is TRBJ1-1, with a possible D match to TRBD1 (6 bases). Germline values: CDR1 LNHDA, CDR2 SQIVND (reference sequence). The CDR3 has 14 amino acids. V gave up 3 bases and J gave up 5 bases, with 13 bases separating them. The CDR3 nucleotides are TGTGCCAGTAGTATTGGGGGCGTAGGGACTGAAGCTTTCTTT. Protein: CASSIGGVGTEAFF.

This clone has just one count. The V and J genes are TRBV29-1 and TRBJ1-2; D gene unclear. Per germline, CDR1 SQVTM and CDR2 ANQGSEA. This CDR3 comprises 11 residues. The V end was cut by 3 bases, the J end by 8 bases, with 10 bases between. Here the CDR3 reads CSVETATGYTF. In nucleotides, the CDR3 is TGCAGCGTTGAGACTGCCACGGGCTACACCTTC. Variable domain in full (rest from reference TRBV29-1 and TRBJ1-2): SAVISQKPSRDICQRGTSLTIQCQVDSQVTMMFWYRQQPGQSLTLIATANQGSEATYESGFVIDKFPISRPNLTFSTLTVSNMSPEDSSIYLCSVETATGYTFGSGTRLTVV.

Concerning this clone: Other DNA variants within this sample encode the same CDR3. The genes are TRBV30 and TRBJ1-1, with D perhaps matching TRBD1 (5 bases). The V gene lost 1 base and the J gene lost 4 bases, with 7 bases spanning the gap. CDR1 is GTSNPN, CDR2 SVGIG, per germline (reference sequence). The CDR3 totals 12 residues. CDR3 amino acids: CAWSGDSTEAFF. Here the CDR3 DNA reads TGTGCCTGGAGTGGAGACAGCACTGAAGCTTTCTTT.

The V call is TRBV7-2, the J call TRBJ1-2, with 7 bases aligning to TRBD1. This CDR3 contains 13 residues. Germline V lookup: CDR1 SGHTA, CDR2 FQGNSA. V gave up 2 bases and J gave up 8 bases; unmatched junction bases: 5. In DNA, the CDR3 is TGTGCCAGCAGCTTAAGGGGGCCTCGGGGCTACACCTTC. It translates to CASSLRGPRGYTF.

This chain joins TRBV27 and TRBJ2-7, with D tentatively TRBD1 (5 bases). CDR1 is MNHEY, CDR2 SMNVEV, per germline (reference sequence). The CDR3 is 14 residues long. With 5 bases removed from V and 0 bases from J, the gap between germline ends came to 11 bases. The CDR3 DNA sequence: TGTGCCAGCAGTCTCCTCACAGGCTCCTACGAGCAGTACTTC. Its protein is CASSLLTGSYEQYF.

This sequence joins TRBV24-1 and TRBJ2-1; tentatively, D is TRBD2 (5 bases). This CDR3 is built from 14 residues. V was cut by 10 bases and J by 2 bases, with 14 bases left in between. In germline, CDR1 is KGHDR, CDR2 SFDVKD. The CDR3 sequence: CATAKAGPYNEQFF. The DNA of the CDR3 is TGTGCCACGGCCAAGGCGGGTCCCTACAATGAGCAGTTCTTC.

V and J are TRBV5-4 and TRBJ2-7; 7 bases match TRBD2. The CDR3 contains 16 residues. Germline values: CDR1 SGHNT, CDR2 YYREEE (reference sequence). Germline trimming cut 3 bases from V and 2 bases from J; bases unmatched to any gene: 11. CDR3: CASSYPGREQTYEQYF. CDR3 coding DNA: TGTGCCAGCAGCTACCCGGGGAGGGAACAAACCTACGAGCAGTACTTC.

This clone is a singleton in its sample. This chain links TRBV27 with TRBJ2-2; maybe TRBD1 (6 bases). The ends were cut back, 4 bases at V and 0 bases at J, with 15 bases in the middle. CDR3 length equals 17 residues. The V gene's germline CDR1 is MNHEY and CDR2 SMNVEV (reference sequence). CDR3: CASSYRVTSANTGELFF. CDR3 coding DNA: TGTGCCAGCAGTTACAGGGTGACATCCGCGAACACCGGGGAGCTGTTTTTT.

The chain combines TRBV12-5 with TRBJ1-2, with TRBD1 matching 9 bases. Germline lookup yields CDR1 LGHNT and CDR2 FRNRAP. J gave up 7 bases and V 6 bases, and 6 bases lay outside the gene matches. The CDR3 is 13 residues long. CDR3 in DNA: TGTGCTAGTGGGACGACAGGGGGAGGTGGCTACACCTTC. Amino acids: CASGTTGGGGYTF.

The CDR3 sequence: CASSSGGDETYNEQFF. In DNA form, the CDR3 reads TGTGCCAGCAGCTCGGGGGGGGACGAGACCTACAATGAGCAGTTCTTC. This sequence joins TRBV7-6 and TRBJ2-1; 8 nucleotides agree with TRBD2. Germline V gene lookup returns CDR1 SGHVS and CDR2 FNYEAQ. The CDR3 has 16 amino acids. V lost 4 bases, J lost 2 bases, and 7 bases stayed unmatched.

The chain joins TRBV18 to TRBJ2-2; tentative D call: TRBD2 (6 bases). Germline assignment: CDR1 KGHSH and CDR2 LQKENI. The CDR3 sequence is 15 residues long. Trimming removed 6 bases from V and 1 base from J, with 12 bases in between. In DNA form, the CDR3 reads TGTGCCAGCTCCACCACCGGGGGGAACACCGGGGAGCTGTTTTTT. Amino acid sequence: CASSTTGGNTGELFF.

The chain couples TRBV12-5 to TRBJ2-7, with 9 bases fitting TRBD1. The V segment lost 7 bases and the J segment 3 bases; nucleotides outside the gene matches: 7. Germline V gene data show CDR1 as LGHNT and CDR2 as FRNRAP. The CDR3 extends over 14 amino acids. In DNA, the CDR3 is TGTGCTAGTGCCCCGGGACAGGGAAGCTACGAGCAGTACTTC. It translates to CASAPGQGSYEQYF.

CDR3 DNA: TGTGCCAGTAGTCAAGGGACAGGGTCTGGCTACACCTTC. This encodes CASSQGTGSGYTF. V usage is TRBV19 and J usage is TRBJ1-2; 9 bases are a match to TRBD1. CDR3 length: 13 residues. Trimming took 5 bases from V and 7 from J; bases not matched to a gene: 5. In germline, CDR1 is LNHDA, CDR2 SQIVND (reference sequence).

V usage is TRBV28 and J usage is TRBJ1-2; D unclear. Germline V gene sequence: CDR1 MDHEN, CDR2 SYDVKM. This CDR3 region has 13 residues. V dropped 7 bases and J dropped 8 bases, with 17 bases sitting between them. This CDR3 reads CASNRRGPAGYTF. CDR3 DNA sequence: TGTGCCAGCAACCGACGTGGGCCGGCGGGCTACACCTTC.

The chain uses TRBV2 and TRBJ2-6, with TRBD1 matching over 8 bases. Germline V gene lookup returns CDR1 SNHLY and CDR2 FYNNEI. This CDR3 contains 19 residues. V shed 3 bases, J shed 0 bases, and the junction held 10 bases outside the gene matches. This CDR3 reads CASSDAGTGLFSGANVLTF. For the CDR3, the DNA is TGTGCCAGCAGTGACGCCGGGACAGGACTCTTCTCTGGGGCCAACGTCCTGACTTTC.